These 27 T cell receptor beta chains were sequenced from one sample in a study of PD-1 blockade in classical Hodgkin lymphoma. Generated by immunoSEQ multiplex PCR, the TCRdb table keeps only in-frame clones and is missing some. In the table there are about 41,000 clones, approximately 70% of which are singletons. Time point of the sample: cycle 4 day 1 (C4D1), after less than seven weeks of nivolumab. Brentuximab vedotin exposure varied among the patients, all of whom had relapsed after autologous stem cell transplantation. Sequenced here: peripheral blood mononuclear cells (PBMCs), sampled before the fourth cycle of nivolumab. The receptors come from a human donor with classical Hodgkin lymphoma.

A single count supports this clone. The chain carries TRBV7-8 and TRBJ2-3, with TRBD2 identical over 9 bases. Germline lookup yields CDR1 SGHVS and CDR2 FQNEAQ. CDR3 size: 16 residues. With 2 bases clipped from V and 2 bases from J, the junction kept 5 bases outside the gene matches. This CDR3 reads CASSLRLAGSTDTQYF. The CDR3 bases are TGTGCCAGCAGCTTAAGGCTAGCGGGGTCCACAGATACGCAGTATTTT.

This clone appeared a few times. The CDR3 reads CASSSRQGGSNEKLFF. DNA of the CDR3: TGTGCCAGCAGCTCTCGACAGGGCGGGTCTAATGAAAAACTGTTTTTT. The rearrangement joins TRBV7-9 to TRBJ1-4; 7 positions agree with TRBD1. The CDR3 has 16 amino acids. In germline, CDR1 is SEHNR, CDR2 FQNEAQ (reference sequence). V was pared by 4 bases and J by 3 bases, with 8 bases of the junction left unmatched.

This clone has just a few counts. This chain uses TRBV7-9 with TRBJ2-7; D gene uncertain. The CDR3 consists of 12 residues. V dropped 5 bases and J dropped 6 bases, with 11 bases sitting between them. CDR1 is SEHNR, CDR2 FQNEAQ, per germline (reference sequence). This chain's CDR3 is CASSRDKVEQYF. Written as DNA, the CDR3 is TGTGCCAGCAGCCGTGACAAGGTCGAGCAGTACTTC.

The chain is built from TRBV6-1 and TRBJ2-1; 8 bases are a match to TRBD1. V trimming: 1 base; J trimming: 8 bases; junction bases outside the gene matches: 10. CDR3 length: 16 amino acids. CDR1 and CDR2 from the germline V gene are MNHNS and SASEGT. The DNA of the CDR3 is TGTGCCAGCAGTGAAGAGGAGACAGGGGTGTTGGATGAGCAGTTCTTC. Translated: CASSEEETGVLDEQFF.

The chain links TRBV2 to TRBJ2-1; 12 bases are shared with TRBD2. The V and J ends lost 1 base and 6 bases, in that order; junction bases with no gene match: 4. Germline CDR1 and CDR2: SNHLY and FYNNEI. The CDR3 is made up of 16 amino acids. In nucleotides, the CDR3 is TGTGCCAGCAGTGAAGGGGTGACTAGCGGGGGCAATGAGCAGTTCTTC. This translates into CASSEGVTSGGNEQFF.

V and J are TRBV28 and TRBJ1-4; TRBD1 agrees at 10 bases. From germline, CDR1 is MDHEN and CDR2 SYDVKM. This CDR3 region has 17 residues. The V and J ends lost 7 bases and 4 bases, in that order; junction bases with no gene match: 12. CDR3 DNA: TGTGCCAGCAACCGTCCCGGGACAGGGGAAGTTAATGAAAAACTGTTTTTT. It is translated as CASNRPGTGEVNEKLFF.

The V call is TRBV19, the J call TRBJ2-3, with 7 bases that match TRBD1. The CDR3 totals 14 residues. The V and J ends lost 7 bases and 0 bases, in that order; junction bases with no gene match: 4. The germline V gene has CDR1 LNHDA and CDR2 SQIVND (reference sequence). As DNA, the CDR3 is TGTGCCAGTACCGGGACAGACAGCACAGATACGCAGTATTTT. Protein: CASTGTDSTDTQYF.

The rearrangement uses TRBV27 and TRBJ2-2, with TRBD1 matching over 9 bases. Germline lookup yields CDR1 MNHEY and CDR2 SMNVEV (reference sequence). The length of the CDR3 is 18 residues. The V and J ends lost 4 bases and 5 bases, in that order; junction bases with no gene match: 14. CDR3 sequence (DNA): TGTGCCAGCAGTTATTCGACAGGGGGAGATCGGGGGACCGGGGAGCTGTTTTTT. Its protein product is CASSYSTGGDRGTGELFF.

The chain carries TRBV29-1 and TRBJ2-1; 12 bases map to TRBD1. The CDR3 sequence is 14 residues long. V trimming: 3 bases; J trimming: 8 bases; junction bases outside the gene matches: 5. Germline CDR1 reads SQVTM; CDR2 reads ANQGSEA. CDR3 in amino acids: CSVEPGQGAYEQFF. For the CDR3, the DNA is TGCAGCGTTGAGCCGGGACAGGGGGCTTATGAGCAGTTCTTC.

V and J are TRBV15 and TRBJ2-1, with no clear D. The CDR3 contains 17 residues. V was cut by 0 bases and J by 5 bases, with 17 bases left in between. Germline values: CDR1 LNHNV, CDR2 YYDKDF (reference sequence). The CDR3 sequence: CATSRDMAQPLNNEQFF. In DNA, the CDR3 is TGTGCCACCAGCAGAGATATGGCGCAACCGTTGAACAATGAGCAGTTCTTC.

This clone has ten or more counts. V is TRBV19 and J is TRBJ1-6; 7 nucleotides line up with TRBD1. The CDR3 totals 15 residues. The germline V gene encodes CDR1 LNHDA and CDR2 SQIVND (reference sequence). V lost 5 bases, J lost 3 bases, and 4 bases stayed unmatched. CDR3 region: CASSARDSYNSPLHF. CDR3 DNA: TGTGCCAGTAGTGCCCGGGACAGCTATAATTCACCCCTCCACTTT.

This chain links TRBV7-9 with TRBJ1-2; possibly TRBD1 for D (6 bases). This CDR3 spans 13 amino acids. Germline assignment: CDR1 SEHNR and CDR2 FQNEAQ (reference sequence). The germline V and J ends were trimmed by 1 base and 3 bases, with 6 bases remaining between them. CDR3 in amino acids: CASSLGQDYGYTF. The CDR3 DNA is TGTGCCAGCAGCTTAGGACAGGACTATGGCTACACCTTC.

This chain joins TRBV7-3 and TRBJ2-7, with TRBD1 identical over 7 bases. CDR1 is SGHTA and CDR2 is FQGTGA in the germline V gene. The CDR3 spans 14 residues. Trimming removed 5 bases from V and 9 bases from J; junction bases left unmatched: 13. The CDR3 reads CASSPTGTDGAQYF. CDR3 nucleotides: TGTGCCAGCAGCCCTACCGGGACAGATGGCGCGCAGTACTTC.

The chain recombines TRBV9 with TRBJ2-3; TRBD2 matches 12 bases. From germline, CDR1 is SGDLS and CDR2 YYNGEE. After removal of 0 bases from V and 8 bases from J, the junction contained 4 bases not matched to a gene. CDR3 length equals 15 residues. The DNA of the CDR3 is TGTGCCAGCAGCGTAGGCCTAGCGGGGGGGAGTACGCAGTATTTT. Residues: CASSVGLAGGSTQYF.

V usage is TRBV15 and J usage is TRBJ1-5; 10 positions agree with TRBD1. Trimming removed 5 bases from V and 2 bases from J; junction bases left unmatched: 3. Looked up from germline, CDR1 is LNHNV and CDR2 is YYDKDF (reference sequence). There are 15 residues in the CDR3. For the CDR3, the DNA is TGTGCCACCAGCGACGGGACAGGGGGCAATCAGCCCCAGCATTTT. Amino acids: CATSDGTGGNQPQHF. Combining the CDR3 with reference TRBV15 and TRBJ1-5 gives the whole variable domain DAMVIQNPRYQVTQFGKPVTLSCSQTLNHNVMYWYQQKSSQAPKLLFHYYDKDFNNEADTPDNFQSRRPNTSFCFLDIRSPGLGDTAMYLCATSDGTGGNQPQHFGDGTRLSIL.

The chain links TRBV28 to TRBJ1-2, with TRBD1 identical over 7 bases. V lost 1 base to trimming and J lost 4 bases; unmatched junction nucleotides: 3. Germline CDR1 is MDHEN and CDR2 is SYDVKM. The CDR3 is made up of 14 amino acids. The CDR3: CASSLLGGGYGYTF. The CDR3 DNA sequence: TGTGCCAGCAGTTTATTAGGGGGCGGCTATGGCTACACCTTC.

The J gene is TRBJ2-7, the V gene TRBV5-6, with TRBD2 as a possible D gene (5 bases). Trimming left V 5 bases short and J 7 bases short, with 13 bases between. The germline gives CDR1 SGHDT, CDR2 YYEEEE. CDR3 length: 12 residues. CDR3 amino acids: CASSSGVREQYF. DNA of the CDR3: TGTGCCAGCAGTTCCGGGGTACGGGAGCAGTACTTC.

The chain recombines TRBV2 with TRBJ2-1, with 7 positions matching TRBD2. After removal of 3 bases from V and 3 bases from J, the junction contained 8 bases not matched to a gene. The CDR3 extends over 16 amino acids. CDR1 and CDR2 from the germline V gene are SNHLY and FYNNEI. The CDR3 is CASSDDRGGGYNEQFF. For the CDR3, the DNA is TGTGCCAGCAGTGACGATAGGGGCGGGGGCTACAATGAGCAGTTCTTC. Supplemented by reference TRBV2 and TRBJ2-1, the full variable domain reads EPEVTQTPSHQVTQMGQEVILRCVPISNHLYFYWYRQILGQKVEFLVSFYNNEISEKSEIFDDQFSVERPDGSNFTLKIRSTKLEDSAMYFCASSDDRGGGYNEQFFGPGTRLTVL.

This chain uses TRBV11-3 with TRBJ2-2; a weak D match, TRBD1 (6 bases). This CDR3 spans 15 amino acids. The V end was cut by 1 base, the J end by 4 bases, with 10 bases between. Germline lookup yields CDR1 SGHNT and CDR2 YENEEA. The CDR3 sequence: CASSLVGGGTGELFF. DNA for the CDR3: TGTGCCAGCAGCTTAGTAGGGGGTGGCACCGGGGAGCTGTTTTTT.

The chain uses TRBV27 and TRBJ2-7; TRBD1 agrees at 8 bases. CDR3 length: 14 residues. Trimming at V came to 2 bases and at J to 5 bases, leaving 5 bases not matched to a gene. Per the germline V gene, CDR1 is MNHEY and CDR2 is SMNVEV (reference sequence). The DNA of the CDR3 is TGTGCCAGCAGTTTAGAGCAGGGGGCCCACGAGCAGTACTTC. Encoded protein: CASSLEQGAHEQYF.

The chain uses TRBV7-8 and TRBJ2-1, with 10 bases that match TRBD2. V was clipped by 5 bases and J by 8 bases; unmatched bases: 12. The CDR3 loop spans 16 amino acids. Germline-derived CDR1 and CDR2 are SGHVS and FQNEAQ. For the CDR3, the DNA is TGTGCCAGCAGCCCGTTAATAGCGGGGGGTTTCGATGAGCAGTTCTTC. Translation: CASSPLIAGGFDEQFF. Drawing the rest from reference TRBV7-8 and TRBJ2-1, the complete variable domain is GAGVSQSPRYKVAKRGQDVALRCDPISGHVSLFWYQQALGQGPEFLTYFQNEAQLDKSGLPSDRFFAERPEGSVSTLKIQRTQQEDSAVYLCASSPLIAGGFDEQFFGPGTRLTVL.

This clone has at least ten counts. The rearrangement uses TRBV7-8 and TRBJ1-6; D gene uncertain. V lost 5 bases and J 9 bases, leaving 17 bases between the germline ends. The germline V gene encodes CDR1 SGHVS and CDR2 FQNEAQ. The CDR3 runs 15 residues. The CDR3 region is CASSPLDLRGSPLHF. CDR3 in DNA: TGTGCCAGCAGCCCCTTAGATCTGCGTGGTTCACCCCTCCACTTT.

The chain links TRBV7-9 to TRBJ2-7; 9 positions match TRBD2. This CDR3 is built from 15 residues. Germline CDR1 SEHNR, CDR2 FQNEAQ (reference sequence). V trimming: 5 bases; J trimming: 3 bases; junction bases outside the gene matches: 8. The CDR3 spells CASSPQREENYEQYF. As DNA, the CDR3 is TGTGCCAGCAGCCCCCAGCGGGAGGAGAACTACGAGCAGTACTTC.

J is TRBJ2-2 and V is TRBV6-6; D not resolved. Trimming removed 0 bases from V and 9 bases from J, with 2 bases in between. CDR1 MNHNY and CDR2 SVGAGI come from the germline V gene (reference sequence). The CDR3 covers 11 residues. This chain's CDR3 is CASSYSWELFF. In nucleotides, the CDR3 is TGTGCCAGCAGTTACTCGTGGGAGCTGTTTTTT.

The rearrangement uses TRBV19 and TRBJ2-7; weak D call: TRBD1 (6 bases). The CDR3 runs 14 residues. Per germline, CDR1 LNHDA and CDR2 SQIVND (reference sequence). The germline V and J ends were trimmed by 3 bases and 2 bases, with 11 bases remaining between them. The CDR3 region has the DNA TGTGCCAGTAGTATGGCACAGGGTCCCTACGAGCAGTACTTC. The encoded protein is CASSMAQGPYEQYF.

This sequence joins TRBV2 and TRBJ2-3; tentatively, D is TRBD1 (5 bases). The CDR3 is 13 residues long. Trimming took off 5 bases at V and 3 bases at J, with 9 bases between the two ends. From germline, CDR1 is SNHLY and CDR2 FYNNEI. The CDR3 nucleotides are TGTGCCAGCAGTCTAAGGGGAACAGATACGCAGTATTTT. This gives the protein CASSLRGTDTQYF.

This chain uses TRBV4-3 with TRBJ2-1; no firm D call. CDR3 length equals 13 residues. Per germline, CDR1 LGHNA and CDR2 YSLEER. Trimming took 1 base from V and 4 from J, leaving 5 bases between them. Here the CDR3 DNA reads TGCGCCAGCAGCCAAGTACTTTACAATGAGCAGTTCTTC. It codes for CASSQVLYNEQFF.